A selection of T cell receptor beta chains follows, all from one sample in a study of untreated major depressive disorder. The table came from immunoSEQ multiplex PCR; TCRdb's copy has only in-frame clones and leaves some out. The sample yields approximately 25,000 clones, approximately 90% seen once. Input material: CD4+ T cells from PBMCs. Receptors originate from a woman younger than 45 with major depressive disorder. CDR3s include the opening cysteine and the closing phenylalanine or tryptophan. The D gene is left open where the match is weak. Clone size appears in some rows only: once, few, many, or a class for an expanded clone.

clone size: NA
V gene: TRBV27
J gene: TRBJ2-2
D gene: NA
CDR3 DNA: TGTGCCAGCACTCTTTCGTCTTCGAACACCGGGGAGCTGTTTTTT
CDR3 protein: CASTLSSSNTGELFF

clone size: NA
V gene: TRBV7-8
J gene: TRBJ2-3
D gene: NA
CDR3 DNA: TGTGCCAGCAGCTTAAGGGGTCGCGGGGGCCCCGTCACAGATACGCAGTATTTT
CDR3 protein: CASSLRGRGGPVTDTQYF

clone size: NA
V gene: TRBV28
J gene: TRBJ2-7
D gene: TRBD2
CDR3 DNA: TGTGCCAGCAGTTTAGGTTCGGGACTAAGGAACTTC
CDR3 protein: CASSLGSGLRNF

clone size: NA
V gene: TRBV19
J gene: TRBJ1-5
D gene: NA
CDR3 DNA: TGTGCCAGGCTTGGGAGGGGAGATCAGCCCCAGCATTTT
CDR3 protein: CARLGRGDQPQHF

clone size: few
V gene: TRBV9
J gene: TRBJ1-1
D gene: NA
CDR3 DNA: TGTGCCAGCAGCGTTTCGGCAGAGCGCACTGAAGCTTTCTTT
CDR3 protein: CASSVSAERTEAFF

clone size: NA
V gene: TRBV5-4
J gene: TRBJ2-3
D gene: TRBD1
CDR3 DNA: TGTGCCAGCAGCCGGGACAGCGCTCTCGTGAATACGCAGTATTTT
CDR3 protein: CASSRDSALVNTQYF

clone size: NA
V gene: TRBV13
J gene: TRBJ2-1
D gene: TRBD2
CDR3 DNA: TGTGCCAGCATGGGCGGGGGTCCCTACAATGAGCAGTTCTTC
CDR3 protein: CASMGGGPYNEQFF

clone size: NA
V gene: TRBV4-1
J gene: TRBJ1-5
D gene: NA
CDR3 DNA: TGCGCCAGCAGCCAAGTTACGGGCCAGCAGCCCCAGCATTTT
CDR3 protein: CASSQVTGQQPQHF

clone size: NA
V gene: TRBV11-2
J gene: TRBJ2-1
D gene: NA
CDR3 DNA: TGTGCCAGCAGCTCCCGAGGGGGATCGACGACGGAGCAGTTCTTC
CDR3 protein: CASSSRGGSTTEQFF

clone size: NA
V gene: TRBV4-2
J gene: TRBJ2-5
D gene: TRBD1
CDR3 DNA: TGTGCCAGCAGCCCCCCAGGGACAGGGGGCTTCGAGACCCAGTACTTC
CDR3 protein: CASSPPGTGGFETQYF

clone size: NA
V gene: TRBV5-6
J gene: TRBJ2-5
D gene: NA
CDR3 DNA: TGTGCCAGCAGCTTGCTCAGGCTAGTCCAAGAGACCCAGTACTTC
CDR3 protein: CASSLLRLVQETQYF

clone size: NA
V gene: TRBV4-1
J gene: TRBJ1-1
D gene: TRBD1
CDR3 DNA: TGCGCCAGCAGCCAGCCAGGGGGCATGAACACTGAAGCTTTCTTT
CDR3 protein: CASSQPGGMNTEAFF

clone size: NA
V gene: TRBV5-1
J gene: TRBJ2-6
D gene: NA
CDR3 DNA: TGCGCCAGCAGCACCCAGGGGCGGGGGGCCAACGTCCTGACTTTC
CDR3 protein: CASSTQGRGANVLTF

clone size: NA
V gene: TRBV4-2
J gene: TRBJ1-2
D gene: NA
CDR3 DNA: TGTGCCAGCAGCCAAGAGGGGGGGTGGTGGTATGGCTACACCTTC
CDR3 protein: CASSQEGGWWYGYTF

clone size: NA
V gene: TRBV6-1
J gene: TRBJ1-1
D gene: NA
CDR3 DNA: TGTGCCAGCAGTTCAACTGGGGCGGGCACTGAAGCTTTCTTT
CDR3 protein: CASSSTGAGTEAFF

clone size: NA
V gene: TRBV4-1
J gene: TRBJ1-1
D gene: NA
CDR3 DNA: TGCGCCAGCAGCCGCGGACAGTCCACTGAAGCTTTCTTT
CDR3 protein: CASSRGQSTEAFF

clone size: NA
V gene: TRBV5-1
J gene: TRBJ2-1
D gene: NA
CDR3 DNA: TGCGCCAGCTCGCAGGGTCACAATGAGCAGTTCTTC
CDR3 protein: CASSQGHNEQFF

clone size: NA
V gene: TRBV15
J gene: TRBJ2-5
D gene: TRBD1
CDR3 DNA: TGTGCCACCAGCAGGGGGACAGGGGACGTGGAGACCCAGTACTTC
CDR3 protein: CATSRGTGDVETQYF

clone size: NA
V gene: TRBV27
J gene: TRBJ1-6
D gene: NA
CDR3 DNA: TGTGCCAGCAGTTTTAAGGTATCCTATAATTCACCCCTCCACTTT
CDR3 protein: CASSFKVSYNSPLHF

clone size: NA
V gene: TRBV28
J gene: TRBJ1-2
D gene: NA
CDR3 DNA: TGTGCCAGCAGCCCTCCCCAGGGACGTCGGGCTTCCGGCTACACCTTC
CDR3 protein: CASSPPQGRRASGYTF

clone size: NA
V gene: TRBV5-1
J gene: TRBJ2-5
D gene: NA
CDR3 DNA: TGCGCCAGCAGCTTGGTTCAGGGCCAAGAGACCCAGTACTTC
CDR3 protein: CASSLVQGQETQYF

clone size: NA
V gene: TRBV4-2
J gene: TRBJ1-4
D gene: NA
CDR3 DNA: TGTGCCAGCAGCCAAGAATTTGCCGGGGGGAGTTGGGAAAAACTGTTTTTT
CDR3 protein: CASSQEFAGGSWEKLFF

clone size: NA
V gene: TRBV6-5
J gene: TRBJ2-2
D gene: NA
CDR3 DNA: TGTGCCAGCAGTCGGGACACCGCGAACACCGGGGAGCTGTTTTTT
CDR3 protein: CASSRDTANTGELFF

clone size: NA
V gene: TRBV27
J gene: TRBJ1-3
D gene: NA
CDR3 DNA: TGTGCCAGCAGTTTAAGTGCCCGGCAACCCATATATTTT
CDR3 protein: CASSLSARQPIYF

clone size: once
V gene: TRBV7-9
J gene: TRBJ2-2
D gene: NA
CDR3 DNA: TGTGCCAGCAGCTGGAGCGGGACCGGGGAGCTGTTTTTT
CDR3 protein: CASSWSGTGELFF

clone size: once
V gene: TRBV11-2
J gene: TRBJ2-7
D gene: NA
CDR3 DNA: TGTGCCAGCAGCTTAGTTGGACAGATCCAAGCGGGTCTCTACGAGCAGTACTTC
CDR3 protein: CASSLVGQIQAGLYEQYF

clone size: NA
V gene: TRBV27
J gene: TRBJ1-2
D gene: NA
CDR3 DNA: TGTGCCAGCAGTTTCGCCAATACAAACTATGGCTACACCTTC
CDR3 protein: CASSFANTNYGYTF

clone size: NA
V gene: TRBV5-1
J gene: TRBJ2-2
D gene: NA
CDR3 DNA: TGCGCCAGCAGCCCATCGTACAGGGAGTTTGGCGGGGAGCTGTTTTTT
CDR3 protein: CASSPSYREFGGELFF

clone size: NA
V gene: TRBV2
J gene: TRBJ2-3
D gene: NA
CDR3 DNA: TGTGCCAGCAGGCCTAGCACAGATACGCAGTATTTT
CDR3 protein: CASRPSTDTQYF

clone size: NA
V gene: TRBV15
J gene: TRBJ1-2
D gene: NA
CDR3 DNA: TGTGCCACCAGCGCAAGCAGGGCCCTCAACTATGGCTACACCTTC
CDR3 protein: CATSASRALNYGYTF

clone size: NA
V gene: TRBV5-4
J gene: TRBJ2-3
D gene: TRBD1
CDR3 DNA: TGTGCCAGCAGCGCGGACAGGGACGGTACGCAGTATTTT
CDR3 protein: CASSADRDGTQYF

clone size: NA
V gene: TRBV7-9
J gene: TRBJ1-2
D gene: NA
CDR3 DNA: TGTGCCAGCAGCCAAACGGGGGGCTATGGCTACACCTTC
CDR3 protein: CASSQTGGYGYTF

clone size: NA
V gene: TRBV15
J gene: TRBJ2-7
D gene: TRBD1
CDR3 DNA: TGTGCCACCAGCGTCGCGGGACAGGGTGGCGGTCGGCAGTACTTC
CDR3 protein: CATSVAGQGGGRQYF

clone size: NA
V gene: TRBV2
J gene: TRBJ1-6
D gene: TRBD1
CDR3 DNA: TGTGCCAGCAGTATCCGGGACAGGGTGAGCTCACCCCTCCACTTT
CDR3 protein: CASSIRDRVSSPLHF

clone size: once
V gene: TRBV5-4
J gene: TRBJ1-4
D gene: TRBD1
CDR3 DNA: TGTGCCAGCAGCTTGGCCGCACAGGGGGCGTCTGAAAAACTGTTTTTT
CDR3 protein: CASSLAAQGASEKLFF

clone size: NA
V gene: TRBV2
J gene: TRBJ2-3
D gene: NA
CDR3 DNA: TGTGCCAGCAGCGGGATTAGCACAGATACGCAGTATTTT
CDR3 protein: CASSGISTDTQYF

clone size: NA
V gene: TRBV15
J gene: TRBJ1-4
D gene: NA
CDR3 DNA: TGTGCCACCAGCAGGGAACCGGGACTTCTTAATGAAAAACTGTTTTTT
CDR3 protein: CATSREPGLLNEKLFF

clone size: NA
V gene: TRBV5-1
J gene: TRBJ2-3
D gene: TRBD2
CDR3 DNA: TGCGCCAGCAGCCTGGGACTAGCGGATACGCAGTATTTT
CDR3 protein: CASSLGLADTQYF

clone size: NA
V gene: TRBV9
J gene: TRBJ2-5
D gene: TRBD2
CDR3 DNA: TGTGCCAGCAGCCCAGCGGGACTCTGGACCCAGTACTTC
CDR3 protein: CASSPAGLWTQYF

clone size: NA
V gene: TRBV7-6
J gene: TRBJ2-7
D gene: NA
CDR3 DNA: TGTGCCAGCAGCTTATCAGGCGGGCTCTCCTACGAGCAGTACTTC
CDR3 protein: CASSLSGGLSYEQYF

clone size: few
V gene: TRBV6-6
J gene: TRBJ2-7
D gene: NA
CDR3 DNA: TGTGCCAGCAGCCCCCGGGACAAAAGCGAGCAGTACTTC
CDR3 protein: CASSPRDKSEQYF

clone size: NA
V gene: TRBV5-4
J gene: TRBJ2-7
D gene: TRBD2
CDR3 DNA: TGTGCCAGCAGCTTGGGTGGGACTACGATTTCCTACGAGCAGTACTTC
CDR3 protein: CASSLGGTTISYEQYF

clone size: NA
V gene: TRBV7-2
J gene: TRBJ2-3
D gene: TRBD1
CDR3 DNA: TGTGCCAGCAGCTTATTTGGGGACAGGCAGTATTTT
CDR3 protein: CASSLFGDRQYF

clone size: NA
V gene: TRBV9
J gene: TRBJ1-2
D gene: NA
CDR3 DNA: TGTGCCAGCAGCCCCATCACAGGGCCTTCCCATGGCTACACCTTC
CDR3 protein: CASSPITGPSHGYTF

clone size: once
V gene: TRBV5-6
J gene: TRBJ1-4
D gene: TRBD1
CDR3 DNA: TGTGCCAGCAGCTTGGTTGAACAGGGGCGAGAAAAACTGTTTTTT
CDR3 protein: CASSLVEQGREKLFF

clone size: once
V gene: TRBV18
J gene: TRBJ2-7
D gene: TRBD1
CDR3 DNA: TGTGCCAGCTCCGCCCGAGGGGCAGGGGGCTACGAGCAGTACTTC
CDR3 protein: CASSARGAGGYEQYF

clone size: NA
V gene: TRBV6-6
J gene: TRBJ2-5
D gene: NA
CDR3 DNA: TGTGCCAGCAGTCAATGGGAAGGGGAGACCCAGTACTTC
CDR3 protein: CASSQWEGETQYF

clone size: NA
V gene: TRBV19
J gene: TRBJ1-1
D gene: NA
CDR3 DNA: TGTGCCAGTAGTAATCAAGAGTCTGAAGCTTTCTTT
CDR3 protein: CASSNQESEAFF

clone size: NA
V gene: TRBV4-1
J gene: TRBJ2-1
D gene: TRBD2
CDR3 DNA: TGCGCCAGCAGCCCTCTCGGGACTACCTTTTACAATGAGCAGTTCTTC
CDR3 protein: CASSPLGTTFYNEQFF

clone size: NA
V gene: TRBV2
J gene: TRBJ2-7
D gene: TRBD2
CDR3 DNA: TGTGCCAGCAGCCTGAATTCTAGGGAGGGAGCCTTCTACGAGCAGTACTTC
CDR3 protein: CASSLNSREGAFYEQYF